This section outlines one T cell receptor beta chain sequence together with its context. What it binds is not known. The junction shows a germline mismatch at one end, possibly a read error. The sample comes from a study of CD8+CD57+ T cells in acquired aplastic anemia. For the study at large: The study obtained an average of about 3.2 ug of DNA from sorted CD4+ and CD8+ cells.

Patients chosen for sequencing had CD8+CD57+ cells that had expanded, as shown by flow cytometry. Blood sampling was performed on the patients, and none of them had received therapy by then. CDR3 length equals 14 residues. General study findings and limits: Statistical testing detected no significant gap in CD8+ Simpson's diversity between patients and controls.

Genomic DNA, the template, was used for profiling of the TCR beta VDJ and CDR3. Using its own MiXCR run on the reads, TCRdb lists one record per CDR3 protein. Among around 120,000 distinct CDR3 sequences, about 43% were seen once, and the ten largest hold over 2%. This rearrangement joins TRBV12-3 or TRBV12-4 to TRBJ2-7; the D gene is possibly TRBD1 (5 bases). The receptor's source is a human donor with aplastic anemia. The specimen sequenced was sorted CD4+, CD8+, or CD8+CD57+ T cells (not recorded which) from PBMCs. For the CDR3, the DNA is TGTGCCATCAGTGAGCGACAGCCTCCCTACGAGCAGTACTTC. It codes for CAISERQPPYEQYF.